This TCR beta chain came from a study of shared clonotypes between healthy human individuals. At the level of the study: There were three CD4 naive, three CD4 memory, two CD8 naive and one CD8 memory plates per donor. Study conclusions and caveats: When naive CD4 clonotypes were compared across a handful of donors, roughly 4.9% were shared.

Donors had no recently reported acute infections or vaccinations and were HIV-negative. As for this clone: The antigen is not known.

The ends were cut back, 9 bases at V and 5 bases at J, with 23 bases in the middle. This CDR3 spans 15 amino acids. Germline V lookup: CDR1 LNHDA, CDR2 SQIVND (reference sequence). TCRdb's table, derived via immunoSEQ multiplex PCR, lists solely in-frame clones and lacks some. The profile shows 500,000 to 550,000 clones, 90% to 96% of them singletons. This TCR was sampled from a woman in her twenties or thirties in good health. The chain has TRBV19 and TRBJ2-7; TRBD2 is a possible D gene (5 bases). Sequencing was carried out using naive CD4+ T cells sorted from blood. The subset is: CD45RA+ positively selected. For the CDR3, the DNA is TGTGCCAGGTCCGATGCGCTAGCTCAAACACACGAGCAGTACTTC. Residues: CARSDALAQTHEQYF.